The sequence of this T cell receptor beta chain was determined in a study of identifying expanded T cells in peripheral blood. Healthy donors had no documented immune events, such as infections, while sampled. Points on this clone: The antigen remains unidentified.

Overall study findings and caveats: Clone count variance between roughly 2-week samples rose with total template count. Differentially abundant clones: about 1.2 between replicates, approximately 15 at roughly 2 weeks, more than 18 at four.

Method: immunoSEQ multiplex PCR; TCRdb's copy keeps in-frame clones and lacks some. The data hold tens of thousands of clones, with approximately 85% observed a single time. CDR3 size: 13 residues. V was shortened by 6 bases and J by 0 bases, with 5 bases between the two germline ends. CDR1 is MGHDK and CDR2 is SYGVNS in the germline V gene. The sample consisted of blood. This TCR was sampled from a person aged 18 to 75 in good health. J is TRBJ2-2 and V is TRBV25-1; D gene ambiguous. This CDR3 reads CASRATNTGELFF. The DNA of the CDR3 is TGTGCCAGCAGAGCCACGAACACCGGGGAGCTGTTTTTT.